The rows below give T cell receptor beta chains drawn from one sample of a study of technical replicates of blood from several donors. Generated by immunoSEQ multiplex PCR, the TCRdb table keeps only in-frame clones and is missing some. This table has tens of thousands of clones, roughly 98% appearing once. What was sequenced was T cells isolated from PBMCs. These receptors came from a human donor in good health. CDR3s include the opening cysteine and the closing phenylalanine or tryptophan. Fields, in order: CDR3 protein, V gene, J gene, CDR3 length, D gene. A D gene is named only where the DNA matches it firmly.

CAISEERTGGNTEAFF	TRBV10-3	TRBJ1-1	16	TRBD1
CASSRDFLRGTDTQYF	TRBV14	TRBJ2-3	16	-
CVRSRTRQGKNSPLHF	TRBV7-5	TRBJ1-6	16	-
CSAADRGGYTF	TRBV20-1	TRBJ1-2	11	TRBD1
CASHNGGALNNEQFF	TRBV5-1	TRBJ2-1	15	TRBD2
CASSRTTGSEEKLFF	TRBV5-4	TRBJ1-4	15	TRBD1
CSVEDTREGYEQYF	TRBV29-1	TRBJ2-7	14	TRBD2
CASGEPLAGVHTGELFF	TRBV25-1	TRBJ2-2	17	TRBD2
CATSRVGGGYGYTF	TRBV15	TRBJ1-2	14	-
CASSYQGVVYGYTF	TRBV5-6	TRBJ1-2	14	TRBD1
CASSLDGTSGGDEQFF	TRBV5-1	TRBJ2-1	16	TRBD2
CASSQLAGGTYEQYF	TRBV4-1	TRBJ2-7	15	TRBD2
CASSYSNAGAGELFF	TRBV6-5	TRBJ2-2	15	-
CASSLSWDSGNTEAFF	TRBV27	TRBJ1-1	16	TRBD1
CASSGGLAGGETQYF	TRBV5-1	TRBJ2-5	15	TRBD2
CASSHKGAIDQPQHF	TRBV19	TRBJ1-5	15	TRBD1
CAISSGLLNSNQPQHF	TRBV10-3	TRBJ1-5	16	-
CASSYPGGNQPQHF	TRBV6-6	TRBJ1-5	14	-
CASSGLEATNEKLFF	TRBV19	TRBJ1-4	15	-
CASSWTGTTQETQYF	TRBV5-1	TRBJ2-5	15	TRBD1
CASSDSYEQYF	TRBV21-1	TRBJ2-7	11	-
CASSYGGTVDDTIYF	TRBV6-5	TRBJ1-3	15	-
CASSLVQGGILDEKLFF	TRBV28	TRBJ1-4	17	-
CATSSGTSPSTDTQYF	TRBV15	TRBJ2-3	16	TRBD2
CAWLEYSDYGYTF	TRBV30	TRBJ1-2	13	-
CASSESGHRSPLHF	TRBV2	TRBJ1-6	14	-
CASSPTGGTEAFF	TRBV6-1	TRBJ1-1	13	TRBD1
CASSVPSRVRDTQYF	TRBV6-1	TRBJ2-3	15	-
CASSPYGQGDEAFF	TRBV18	TRBJ1-1	14	TRBD1
CASSSWDDRGHPNYGYTF	TRBV27	TRBJ1-2	18	TRBD1
CASSFPPPGLKSSEQYF	TRBV28	TRBJ2-7	17	-
CASRRQDQEQYF	TRBV7-9	TRBJ2-7	12	-
CASSRILGTGTYSNQPQHF	TRBV28	TRBJ1-5	19	TRBD1
CASSGPEKGGYQPQHF	TRBV6-1	TRBJ1-5	16	-
CASSPLLAGLNSGANVLTF	TRBV18	TRBJ2-6	19	TRBD2
CASSLGMGGYTEAFF	TRBV5-1	TRBJ1-1	15	-
CASSSQETQYF	TRBV5-1	TRBJ2-5	11	-
CASSWTPSYNEQFF	TRBV6-5	TRBJ2-1	14	-
CASSPPTELTYNEQFF	TRBV5-1	TRBJ2-1	16	-
CSVFTGSSYEQYF	TRBV29-1	TRBJ2-7	13	-
CASSFGQAHYEQYF	TRBV6-5	TRBJ2-7	14	TRBD1
CASSVVGRDIEQYF	TRBV9	TRBJ2-7	14	TRBD2
CASSWTQDYNEQFF	TRBV18	TRBJ2-1	14	-
CASSPPKTSRETQYF	TRBV18	TRBJ2-5	15	-
CASSLGRQGEETQYF	TRBV6-5	TRBJ2-5	15	TRBD1
CASRSEVQETQYF	TRBV28	TRBJ2-5	13	-
CASAGDPNYGYTF	TRBV5-1	TRBJ1-2	13	-